The entry below describes one TCR beta chain. The antigen is not known. The germline V and J ends were trimmed by 5 bases and 1 base, with 11 bases remaining between them. The length of the CDR3 is 14 residues. This record comes from a study of post-analysis software for immune sequencing data. General study findings and limits: By F measure, strong co-clustering occurred among samples prepared in the same batch. Significantly lower normalized Chao1 diversity was seen in multiple sclerosis patients than in controls. Elevated frequency relative to controls characterized roughly five TRBV segments in patients, TRBV5-6, TRBV5-1 and TRBV20-1 among them.

Unique molecular identifiers had been added to the TCR beta cDNA libraries. TCRdb re-analysed the PCR reads in MiXCR, keeping a single row per CDR3 protein. Of hundreds of thousands of distinct CDR3 sequences in the sample, 55% to 60% are singletons; the top ten hold around 11%. The clonotype was recovered from a girl aged 2 to 10 with multiple sclerosis. V and J are TRBV12-3 or TRBV12-4 and TRBJ2-5; D remains unclear. Specimen: blood. The CDR3 bases are TGTGCCAGCAGTCCCCCGGGCATCCAAGAGACCCAGTACTTC. The encoded protein is CASSPPGIQETQYF.